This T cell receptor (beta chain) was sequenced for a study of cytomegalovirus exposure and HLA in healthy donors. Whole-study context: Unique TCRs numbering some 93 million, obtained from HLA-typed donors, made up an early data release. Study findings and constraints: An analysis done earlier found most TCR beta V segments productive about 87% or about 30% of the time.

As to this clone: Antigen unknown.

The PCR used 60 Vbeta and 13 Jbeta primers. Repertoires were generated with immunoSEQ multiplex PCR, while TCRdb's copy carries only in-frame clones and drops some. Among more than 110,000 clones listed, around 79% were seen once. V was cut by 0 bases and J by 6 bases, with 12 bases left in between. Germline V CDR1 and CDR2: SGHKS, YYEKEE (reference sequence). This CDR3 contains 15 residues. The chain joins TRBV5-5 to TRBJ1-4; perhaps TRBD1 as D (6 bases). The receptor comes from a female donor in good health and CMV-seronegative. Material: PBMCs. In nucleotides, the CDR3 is TGTGCCAGCAGCTTGGCGGGGGGGCGAGATGAAAAACTGTTTTTT. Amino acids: CASSLAGGRDEKLFF.